This TCR beta chain derives from a study of T-cell reconstitution after alpha-beta-depleted transplantation in children. A library of TCRbeta sequences, prepared with unique molecular identifiers, was generated. TCRdb re-derived calls from the PCR reads in MiXCR, one entry per CDR3 protein. The repertoire has around 530,000 distinct CDR3 sequences, about 33% of them found once; the top ten carry about 2.3%. Germline CDR1 MNHEY, CDR2 SVGAGI. V was clipped by 4 bases and J by 6 bases, with 6 bases between them. CDR3 length: 11 amino acids. Concerning this clonotype: A read error may explain this, as a much larger clone is one base away.

This specimen was PBMCs from the stem cell graft donor, taken from the stem cell graft. The chain links TRBV6-5 to TRBJ1-1; D remains ambiguous. The receptor was derived from a human donor who donated a stem cell graft to a child with aplastic anemia. The CDR3, as DNA: TGTGCCAGCAGTTCCTGGGCTGAAGCTTTCTTT. Its translation: CASSSWAEAFF.